The clone carrying this T cell receptor (beta chain) was picked up a small number of times. The repertoire was sequenced with immunoSEQ multiplex PCR; TCRdb's copy has only in-frame clones and lacks some. Of tens of thousands of clones in the sample, 70% to 90% were seen once. This entry belongs to a study of T cell responses to AZD1222 COVID-19 vaccine. This sequence originates from an adult in good health. The source material was peripheral blood, sampled on day 0 of AZD1222 vaccination.

This CDR3 is CASSSQTGSGNTIYF. The CDR3 coding sequence is TGTGCCAGCAGCTCTCAGACAGGCTCTGGAAACACCATATATTTT. The chain couples TRBV7-2 to TRBJ1-3, with a tentative D call TRBD1 (6 bases). Germline V lookup: CDR1 SGHTA, CDR2 FQGNSA. Trimming shortened V by 4 bases and J by 0 bases, and 10 bases separated the two germline ends. The CDR3 runs to 15 residues. The entire variable domain, with the rest obtained from reference TRBV7-2 and TRBJ1-3, is as follows: GAGVSQSPSNKVTEKGKDVELRCDPISGHTALYWYRQSLGQGLEFLIYFQGNSAPDKSGLPSDRFSAERTGGSVSTLTIQRTQQEDSAVYLCASSSQTGSGNTIYFGEGSWLTVV.